The 9 T cell receptor beta chains given below trace back to one sample, sequenced in a study of graft-versus-host responses after intestinal transplantation. The table came from immunoSEQ multiplex PCR; TCRdb's copy has only in-frame clones and leaves some out. This table has about 25,000 clones, 40% appearing once. Sequencing used alloreactive CD4+ T cells from a mixed lymphocyte reaction culture, obtained before intestinal transplant. Noted subset: CFSE-low proliferating T cells sorted from approximately 6-day pre-transplant mixed lymphocyte reaction (GvH or HvG direction). The source of these receptors is a human patient who received an intestinal transplant.

The chain employs TRBV18 and TRBJ2-3; 8 nucleotides agree with TRBD1. V lost 5 bases, J lost 4 bases, and 5 bases stayed unmatched. Germline V lookup: CDR1 KGHSH, CDR2 LQKENI. CDR3 size: 14 residues. CDR3 amino acids: CASSFGQGADTQYF. CDR3 sequence (DNA): TGTGCCAGCTCATTTGGACAGGGTGCAGATACGCAGTATTTT.

Judged by abundance, this clone is medium-sized. The chain is built from TRBV6-5 and TRBJ1-3, with 7 positions matching TRBD1. Germline trimming cut 5 bases from V and 6 bases from J; bases unmatched to any gene: 4. This CDR3 has 13 residues. Germline V gives CDR1 MNHEY, CDR2 SVGAGI. The CDR3 loop reads CASSPQGVNTIYF. CDR3 DNA: TGTGCCAGCAGTCCCCAGGGGGTAAACACCATATATTTT.

This chain connects TRBV2 to TRBJ2-1; D is perhaps TRBD2 (6 bases). The V gene's germline CDR1 is SNHLY and CDR2 FYNNEI. The CDR3 is 17 amino acids. The germline V and J ends were trimmed by 0 bases and 7 bases, with 19 bases remaining between them. The CDR3, as DNA: TGTGCCAGCAGTGAAGCTGGTAGCGGAGCTTTCTTGAATGAGCAGTTCTTC. It is translated as CASSEAGSGAFLNEQFF.

The chain combines TRBV10-3 with TRBJ1-6, with D possibly matching TRBD1 (5 bases). This CDR3 spans 15 amino acids. CDR1 and CDR2 (germline): ENHRY, SYGVKD. The ends were cut back, 0 bases at V and 4 bases at J, with 7 bases in the middle. CDR3 sequence (DNA): TGTGCCATCAGTGAGTCCGCAGGGTATAATTCACCCCTCCACTTT. Its translation: CAISESAGYNSPLHF.

This clone was detected only a few times. DNA of the CDR3: TGTGCCAGCAGCCAGGCAGGCGCCCGAGAGACCCAGTACTTC. As protein: CASSQAGARETQYF. This chain links TRBV7-2 with TRBJ2-5, with unresolved D. The CDR3 has 14 residues. Germline CDR1 is SGHTA and CDR2 is FQGNSA. Deletions cut 5 bases from V and 4 bases from J, with 14 bases between.

V is TRBV4-2 and J is TRBJ1-2; 8 nucleotides agree with TRBD1. The V gene end was trimmed by 0 bases and the J gene end by 2 bases; junction bases not matched to a gene: 2. Germline values: CDR1 LGHNA, CDR2 YNFKEQ. This CDR3 contains 15 residues. DNA for the CDR3: TGTGCCAGCAGCCAAGACAGGGGGCGGAACTATGGCTACACCTTC. Encoded protein: CASSQDRGRNYGYTF.

The V gene is TRBV7-2, the J gene TRBJ1-2; 9 positions agree with TRBD1. V lost 4 bases and J lost 5; bases outside the gene matches: 8. This CDR3 spans 15 amino acids. The germline CDR1 and CDR2 sequences are SGHTA and FQGNSA. Here the CDR3 reads CASSSTGGRTYGYTF. CDR3 DNA sequence: TGTGCCAGCAGCTCGACAGGGGGTCGGACTTATGGCTACACCTTC.

This clone was seen more than once but under ten times. The gene calls are TRBV5-1 and TRBJ2-2; the match to TRBD1 covers 7 bases. Per the germline V gene, CDR1 is SGHRS and CDR2 is YFSETQ. V gave up 4 bases and J gave up 6 bases; unmatched junction bases: 9. The CDR3 extends over 15 amino acids. The CDR3 loop is CASSVGTVGAGELFF. DNA of the CDR3: TGCGCCAGCAGCGTTGGGACAGTGGGGGCCGGGGAGCTGTTTTTT.

The chain combines TRBV4-2 with TRBJ2-1; tentatively, D is TRBD2 (6 bases). The V gene's germline CDR1 is LGHNA and CDR2 YNFKEQ. V lost 1 base to trimming and J lost 0 bases, with 16 bases between them. The CDR3 runs 18 residues. CDR3 in DNA: TGTGCCAGCAGCCAAGGTGGGCTGGGAGGAGCCTCCTACAATGAGCAGTTCTTC. This translates into CASSQGGLGGASYNEQFF.